The 25 T cell receptor beta chains in this list originate from one sample, sequenced in a study of cytomegalovirus exposure and HLA in healthy donors. PCR involved 60 Vbeta and 13 Jbeta primers. Only in-frame clones appear in the TCRdb table, and some are missing; sequencing was by immunoSEQ multiplex PCR. The sample has about 140,000 clones, about 80% seen once. Sequenced input: PBMCs. The receptors originated from a man younger than 40 in good health and CMV-seropositive.

The rearrangement uses TRBV5-4 and TRBJ2-6; D gene ambiguous. This CDR3 region has 15 residues. The germline V gene encodes CDR1 SGHNT and CDR2 YYREEE (reference sequence). The V gene lost 0 bases and the J gene lost 0 bases, with 4 bases spanning the gap. CDR3 bases: TGTGCCAGCAGCTTGGACGGCTCTGGGGCCAACGTCCTGACTTTC. Translating it yields CASSLDGSGANVLTF.

This clone was detected only a few times. The gene calls are TRBV7-9 and TRBJ2-3; possibly TRBD2 for D (6 bases). Germline V lookup: CDR1 SEHNR, CDR2 FQNEAQ (reference sequence). V was trimmed by 2 bases and J by 4 bases, leaving 7 bases between them. The CDR3 covers 13 residues. Here the CDR3 DNA reads TGTGCCAGCAGCTTACCGGGAGCAGATACGCAGTATTTT. It is translated as CASSLPGADTQYF.

The chain couples TRBV6-1 to TRBJ1-2, with TRBD1 as a possible D gene (5 bases). V dropped 0 bases and J dropped 0 bases, with 17 bases sitting between them. The CDR3 is 18 amino acids. Looked up from germline, CDR1 is MNHNS and CDR2 is SASEGT. The DNA of the CDR3 is TGTGCCAGCAGTGAAGCGCTTGGCAGGGTGCCTTCTAACTATGGCTACACCTTC. It codes for CASSEALGRVPSNYGYTF.

V gene TRBV7-9 combines with J gene TRBJ2-5; D gene ambiguous. CDR3 length equals 13 residues. V lost 1 base and J lost 5, with 8 bases in between. The germline gives CDR1 SEHNR, CDR2 FQNEAQ (reference sequence). The CDR3, as DNA: TGTGCCAGCAGCTTAGATTTGTCTGAGACCCAGTACTTC. Translation: CASSLDLSETQYF. The full variable domain, with the rest looked up from reference TRBV7-9 and TRBJ2-5, is DTGVSQNPRHKITKRGQNVTFRCDPISEHNRLYWYRQTLGQGPEFLTYFQNEAQLEKSRLLSDRFSAERPKGSFSTLEIQRTEQGDSAMYLCASSLDLSETQYFGPGTRLLVL.

This clone has a single count. CDR3 bases: TGCGCCAGCAAGACCGGACAGGGGGCCCACGAGCAGTACTTC. Its translation: CASKTGQGAHEQYF. The genes are TRBV5-1 and TRBJ2-7, with 11 bases matching TRBD1. The V gene's germline CDR1 is SGHRS and CDR2 YFSETQ. CDR3 length: 14 residues. V trimming: 6 bases; J trimming: 5 bases; junction bases outside the gene matches: 7.

The V and J genes are TRBV5-4 and TRBJ2-5; 14 bases match TRBD2. Germline V lookup: CDR1 SGHNT, CDR2 YYREEE (reference sequence). The CDR3 extends over 16 amino acids. J was trimmed by 3 bases and V by 0 bases; bases with no gene match: 1. The CDR3 reads CASSLGLAGGEETQYF. CDR3 DNA: TGTGCCAGCAGCTTGGGACTAGCGGGAGGGGAAGAGACCCAGTACTTC.

This chain links TRBV19 with TRBJ2-1; D may be TRBD2 (5 bases). Trimming stripped 7 bases from V and 3 bases from J, with 16 bases between. This CDR3 has 15 amino acids. CDR1 and CDR2 (germline): LNHDA, SQIVND (reference sequence). This CDR3 reads CASTRAVNLYNEQFF. CDR3 nucleotide sequence: TGTGCCAGTACCCGAGCGGTGAACCTCTACAATGAGCAGTTCTTC.

This clone was seen more than once but under ten times. The rearrangement links TRBV6-5 to TRBJ2-3; TRBD2 aligns across 7 bases. The germline CDR1 and CDR2 sequences are MNHEY and SVGAGI. The CDR3 is made up of 15 amino acids. V dropped 3 bases and J dropped 0; count of bases not matched to a gene: 3. The CDR3: CASSYSGRSTDTQYF. CDR3 DNA: TGTGCCAGCAGTTATAGCGGGCGTAGCACAGATACGCAGTATTTT.

The chain has TRBV6-1 and TRBJ2-7; 8 nucleotides match TRBD2. Germline assignment: CDR1 MNHNS and CDR2 SASEGT. The trim removed 0 bases at V and 7 bases at J, leaving 8 bases unmatched. The CDR3 length is 15 residues. The CDR3 spells CASSEASSGLWEQYF. The CDR3 nucleotides read TGTGCCAGCAGTGAAGCGTCTAGCGGGCTTTGGGAGCAGTACTTC.

The rearrangement links TRBV5-4 to TRBJ2-5; D not certain. The DNA end is more similar to TRBJ2-7, so the J call may be wrong. The germline V gene encodes CDR1 SGHNT and CDR2 YYREEE (reference sequence). This CDR3 has 16 amino acids. CDR3 bases: TGTGCCAGCAGCTTGGGCCTCCAACGGGTCTCCTACGAGCAGTACTTC. This gives the protein CASSLGLQRVSYEQYF.

The chain has TRBV9 and TRBJ1-1, with TRBD1 as a possible D gene (5 bases). This CDR3 is 15 amino acids long. V lost 1 base and J lost 5, with 15 bases in between. Germline values: CDR1 SGDLS, CDR2 YYNGEE. The CDR3: CASSVYGGRITEAFF. The CDR3 DNA reads as TGTGCCAGCAGCGTATACGGGGGTAGGATTACTGAAGCTTTCTTT.

Of note for this clone: The sample holds other DNA sequences that translate to the same CDR3. The chain carries TRBV29-1 and TRBJ2-2, with D tentatively TRBD1 (5 bases). The germline V and J ends were trimmed by 7 bases and 3 bases, with 9 bases remaining between them. This CDR3 contains 12 residues. CDR1 SQVTM and CDR2 ANQGSEA come from the germline V gene. The CDR3 loop reads CSAEQDTGELFF. In DNA, the CDR3 is TGCAGCGCAGAACAGGACACCGGGGAGCTGTTTTTT.

This clone occurred a few times. V gene TRBV28 combines with J gene TRBJ2-7; D is possibly TRBD1 (5 bases). There are 13 residues in the CDR3. In germline, CDR1 is MDHEN, CDR2 SYDVKM. V was cut by 5 bases and J by 2 bases, with 10 bases left in between. CDR3 bases: TGTGCCAGCAGTATACCAGGGCCCTACGAGCAGTACTTC. Encoded protein: CASSIPGPYEQYF.

This clone was recorded only once. The rearrangement joins TRBV19 to TRBJ1-2; the match to TRBD1 covers 8 bases. There are 16 residues in the CDR3. From germline, CDR1 is LNHDA and CDR2 SQIVND (reference sequence). The trim removed 3 bases at V and 3 bases at J, leaving 9 bases unmatched. DNA for the CDR3: TGTGCCAGTAGTATGATTAGGGGCAGGGGGCACTATGGCTACACCTTC. The encoded protein is CASSMIRGRGHYGYTF.

V usage is TRBV15 and J usage is TRBJ2-7; D might be TRBD2 (6 bases). The CDR3 spans 17 residues. Germline assignment: CDR1 LNHNV and CDR2 YYDKDF (reference sequence). V was cut by 3 bases and J by 5 bases, with 23 bases left in between. The CDR3 bases are TGTGCCACCAGCAGTGAACTAGCTGTATTTGGTAAGGACGAGCAGTACTTC. Amino acid sequence: CATSSELAVFGKDEQYF.

J is TRBJ1-5 and V is TRBV5-1; 9 nucleotides match TRBD1. The germline gives CDR1 SGHRS, CDR2 YFSETQ. Germline trimming cut 0 bases from V and 7 bases from J; bases unmatched to any gene: 2. The CDR3 spans 14 residues. The CDR3 DNA reads TGCGCCAGCAGCTTGGAACAGGGGGCCCAGCCCCAGCATTTT. Translated: CASSLEQGAQPQHF.

The chain's CDR3 is CASSYPLAGGRYEQYF. The CDR3 region has the DNA TGTGCCAGCAGTTACCCACTAGCGGGAGGAAGATACGAGCAGTACTTC. This chain links TRBV28 with TRBJ2-7; TRBD2 matches 12 bases. Trimming removed 4 bases from V and 4 bases from J; junction bases left unmatched: 8. The germline V gene has CDR1 MDHEN and CDR2 SYDVKM. This CDR3 is 16 amino acids long.

The rearrangement joins TRBV7-8 to TRBJ1-2; the D gene is possibly TRBD1 (6 bases). CDR3 length: 16 residues. V was clipped by 5 bases and J by 3 bases, with 19 bases between them. In germline, CDR1 is SGHVS, CDR2 FQNEAQ. The CDR3 loop is CASSPPWPGEDYGYTF. In DNA form, the CDR3 reads TGTGCCAGCAGCCCCCCATGGCCAGGGGAAGACTATGGCTACACCTTC. Full variable domain (rest looked up from reference TRBV7-8 and TRBJ1-2): GAGVSQSPRYKVAKRGQDVALRCDPISGHVSLFWYQQALGQGPEFLTYFQNEAQLDKSGLPSDRFFAERPEGSVSTLKIQRTQQEDSAVYLCASSPPWPGEDYGYTFGSGTRLTVV.

V is TRBV6-5 and J is TRBJ1-1; tentatively, D is TRBD1 (6 bases). V gave up 0 bases and J gave up 2 bases, with 10 bases separating them. This CDR3 contains 15 residues. Per germline, CDR1 MNHEY and CDR2 SVGAGI. Written as DNA, the CDR3 is TGTGCCAGCAGTTACTCGAACAGGGCCAACACTGAAGCTTTCTTT. Its protein is CASSYSNRANTEAFF.

In DNA form, the CDR3 reads TGCGCCAGCAGCTTGGCCTACAGGACAGGAAGGGGGGAGCAGTACTTC. Its translation: CASSLAYRTGRGEQYF. This chain links TRBV5-1 with TRBJ2-7; 7 positions match TRBD1. The CDR3 covers 16 residues. Trimming cost V 0 bases and J 7 bases; bases outside gene matches: 13. CDR1 is SGHRS, CDR2 YFSETQ, per germline.

This rearrangement joins TRBV4-1 to TRBJ1-1; D possibly corresponds to TRBD1 (5 bases). Germline V lookup: CDR1 MGHRA, CDR2 YSYEKL. V was trimmed by 0 bases and J by 3 bases, leaving 11 bases between them. The CDR3 sequence is 15 residues long. The DNA for the CDR3 is TGCGCCAGCAGCCAAGACCAGGGCTCTGACACTGAAGCTTTCTTT. It yields the protein CASSQDQGSDTEAFF.

A few counts support this clone. This chain connects TRBV19 to TRBJ1-1; TRBD1 aligns across 11 bases. The CDR3 spans 15 residues. The J segment lost 7 bases and the V segment lost 3 bases, leaving 7 bases of the junction unmatched. Germline CDR1 and CDR2: LNHDA and SQIVND (reference sequence). The CDR3 sequence: CASSITGTGGGEAFF. The CDR3 region has the DNA TGTGCCAGTAGTATCACCGGGACAGGGGGTGGTGAAGCTTTCTTT.

The chain is built from TRBV19 and TRBJ1-1; D possibly corresponds to TRBD1 (5 bases). V lost 7 bases, J lost 0 bases, and 15 bases lay in between. Germline V lookup: CDR1 LNHDA, CDR2 SQIVND (reference sequence). The CDR3 covers 15 residues. CDR3 in amino acids: CASIGALKMNTEAFF. For the CDR3, the DNA is TGTGCCAGTATAGGGGCGTTAAAAATGAACACTGAAGCTTTCTTT.

The J gene is TRBJ2-3, the V gene TRBV7-2, with a possible D match to TRBD2 (5 bases). The CDR3 extends over 16 amino acids. Per germline, CDR1 SGHTA and CDR2 FQGNSA. V dropped 5 bases and J dropped 0 bases, with 15 bases sitting between them. The CDR3 protein is CASSAGPPGSTDTQYF. Written as DNA, the CDR3 is TGTGCCAGCAGCGCCGGACCGCCGGGGAGCACAGATACGCAGTATTTT.

The chain combines TRBV7-2 with TRBJ2-3; D might be TRBD2 (6 bases). CDR1 and CDR2 from the germline V gene are SGHTA and FQGNSA. The CDR3 is 16 amino acids. The V gene lost 2 bases and the J gene lost 1 base, with 13 bases spanning the gap. The DNA of the CDR3 is TGTGCCAGCAGCTTACAGGTAGCGGCCCGCACAGATACGCAGTATTTT. It is translated as CASSLQVAARTDTQYF.